The T cell receptor beta chain under discussion was sequenced for a study of response to subunit inactivated influenza vaccine. Study outcomes and limitations: It was the authors' suggestion that each seasonal influenza vaccination recruits few new T cells.

The length of the CDR3 is 14 residues. Germline CDR1 reads MNHEY; CDR2 reads SMNVEV (reference sequence). V shed 3 bases, J shed 5 bases, and the junction held 5 bases outside the gene matches. TCRdb reprocessed the RT-PCR reads with MiXCR, giving one entry per CDR3 protein. Found here are 450,000 to 600,000 distinct CDR3 sequences, 6% to 9% of them singletons; the top ten hold 13%. In regard to this clonotype: Its cognate antigen is unknown.

The J gene is TRBJ2-5, the V gene TRBV27; TRBD2 agrees at 8 bases. This receptor was taken from a man aged 45-69 years who received an inactivated influenza vaccine. Specimen: PBMCs from blood, collected less than 25 months after vaccination. The CDR3 bases are TGTGCCAGCAGTTTGCGGGGGGTGGAGGAGACCCAGTACTTC. Protein sequence: CASSLRGVEETQYF.